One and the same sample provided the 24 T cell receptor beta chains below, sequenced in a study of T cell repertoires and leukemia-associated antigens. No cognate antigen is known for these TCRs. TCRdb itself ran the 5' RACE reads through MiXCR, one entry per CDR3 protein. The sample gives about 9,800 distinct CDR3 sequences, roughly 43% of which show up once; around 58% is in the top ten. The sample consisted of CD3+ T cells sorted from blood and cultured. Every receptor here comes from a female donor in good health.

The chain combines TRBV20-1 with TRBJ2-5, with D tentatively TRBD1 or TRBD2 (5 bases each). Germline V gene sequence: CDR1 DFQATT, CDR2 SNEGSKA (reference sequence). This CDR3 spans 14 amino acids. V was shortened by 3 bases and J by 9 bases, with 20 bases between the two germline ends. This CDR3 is CSARGSGPFEAQYF. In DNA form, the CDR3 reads TGCAGTGCTAGGGGATCGGGACCGTTTGAGGCCCAGTACTTC.

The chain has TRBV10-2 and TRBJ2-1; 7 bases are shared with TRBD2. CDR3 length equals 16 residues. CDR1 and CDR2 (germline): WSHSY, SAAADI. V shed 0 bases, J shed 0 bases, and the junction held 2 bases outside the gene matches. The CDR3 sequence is CASSESGGSSYNEQFF. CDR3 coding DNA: TGCGCCAGCAGTGAGTCGGGCGGGAGCTCCTACAATGAGCAGTTCTTC.

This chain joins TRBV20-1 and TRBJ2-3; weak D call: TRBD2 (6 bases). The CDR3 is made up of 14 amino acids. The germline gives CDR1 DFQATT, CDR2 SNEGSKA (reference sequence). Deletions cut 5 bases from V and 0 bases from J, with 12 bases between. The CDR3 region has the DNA TGCAGTGCTCTTAGCGGCTATAGCACAGATACGCAGTATTTT. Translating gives CSALSGYSTDTQYF.

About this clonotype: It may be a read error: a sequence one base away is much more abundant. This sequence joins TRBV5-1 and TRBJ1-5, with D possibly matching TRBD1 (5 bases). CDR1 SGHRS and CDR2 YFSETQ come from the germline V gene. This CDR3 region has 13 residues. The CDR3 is CASSLWGSQPQHF. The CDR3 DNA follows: TGTGCCAGCAGCCTGTGGGGGAGTCAGCCCCAGCATTTT.

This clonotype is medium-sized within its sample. The CDR3 DNA follows: TGCAGTGCTAGAGCCAGCTCCTTTCGACAGGGGGGTTTCAATGAGCAGTTCTTC. This translates into CSARASSFRQGGFNEQFF. V gene TRBV20-1 combines with J gene TRBJ2-1; 9 bases agree with TRBD1. Trimming removed 1 base from V and 6 bases from J; junction bases left unmatched: 16. In germline, CDR1 is DFQATT, CDR2 SNEGSKA (reference sequence). The CDR3 is 18 amino acids.

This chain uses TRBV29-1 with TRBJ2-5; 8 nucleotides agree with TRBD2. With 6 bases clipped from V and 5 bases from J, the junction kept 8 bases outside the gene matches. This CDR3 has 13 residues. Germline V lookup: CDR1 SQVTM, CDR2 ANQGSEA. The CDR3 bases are TGCAGCGTAGATGGACTAGCTCAGGAGACCCAGTACTTC. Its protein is CSVDGLAQETQYF.

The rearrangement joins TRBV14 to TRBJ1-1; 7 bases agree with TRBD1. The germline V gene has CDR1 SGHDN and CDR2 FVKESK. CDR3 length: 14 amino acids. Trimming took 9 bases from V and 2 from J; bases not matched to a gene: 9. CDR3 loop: CASRNRDSNTEAFF. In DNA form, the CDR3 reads TGTGCCAGTCGTAATCGGGACAGCAACACTGAAGCTTTCTTT.

CDR3 amino acids: CASSLGGGMNTEAFF. The CDR3, as DNA: TGTGCCAGCAGTTTAGGGGGGGGAATGAACACTGAAGCTTTCTTT. This sequence joins TRBV12-3 or TRBV12-4 and TRBJ1-1; D is perhaps TRBD1 (5 bases). This CDR3 region has 15 residues. V dropped 1 base and J dropped 0 bases, with 9 bases sitting between them.

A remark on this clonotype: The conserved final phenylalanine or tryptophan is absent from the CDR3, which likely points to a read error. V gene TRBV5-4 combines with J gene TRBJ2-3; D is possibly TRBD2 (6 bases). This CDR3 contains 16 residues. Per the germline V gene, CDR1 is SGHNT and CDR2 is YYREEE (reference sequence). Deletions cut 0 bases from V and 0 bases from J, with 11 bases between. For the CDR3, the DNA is TGTGCCAGCAGCTTGGAGGGCGGGATTAGCACAGATACGCAGTATCTT. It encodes CASSLEGGISTDTQYL.

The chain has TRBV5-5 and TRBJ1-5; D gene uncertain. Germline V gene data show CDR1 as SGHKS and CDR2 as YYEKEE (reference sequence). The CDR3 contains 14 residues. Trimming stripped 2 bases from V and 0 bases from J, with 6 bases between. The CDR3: CASSFGYSNQPQHF. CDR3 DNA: TGTGCCAGCAGCTTCGGTTATAGCAATCAGCCCCAGCATTTT.

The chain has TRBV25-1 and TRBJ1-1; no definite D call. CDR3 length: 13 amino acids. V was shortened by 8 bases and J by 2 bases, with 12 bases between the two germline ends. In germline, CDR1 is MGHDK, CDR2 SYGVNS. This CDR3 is CASSPGFNTEAFF. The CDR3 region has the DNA TGTGCCAGCTCACCCGGCTTCAACACTGAAGCTTTCTTT.

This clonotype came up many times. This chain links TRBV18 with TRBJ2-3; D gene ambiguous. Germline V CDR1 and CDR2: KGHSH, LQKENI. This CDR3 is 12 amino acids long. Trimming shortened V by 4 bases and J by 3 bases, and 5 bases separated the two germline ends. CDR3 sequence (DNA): TGTGCCAGCTCACTAGAAACAGATACGCAGTATTTT. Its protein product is CASSLETDTQYF.

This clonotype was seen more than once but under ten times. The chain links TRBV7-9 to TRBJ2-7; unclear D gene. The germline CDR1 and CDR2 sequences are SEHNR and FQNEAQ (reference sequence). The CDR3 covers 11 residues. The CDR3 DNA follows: TGTGCACCTCCGTGCTCCTACGAGCAGTACTTC. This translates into CAPPCSYEQYF. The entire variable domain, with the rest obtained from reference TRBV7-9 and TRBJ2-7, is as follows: DTGVSQNPRHKITKRGQNVTFRCDPISEHNRLYWYRQTLGQGPEFLTYFQNEAQLEKSRLLSDRFSAERPKGSFSTLEIQRTEQGDSAMYLCAPPCSYEQYFGPGTRLTVT.

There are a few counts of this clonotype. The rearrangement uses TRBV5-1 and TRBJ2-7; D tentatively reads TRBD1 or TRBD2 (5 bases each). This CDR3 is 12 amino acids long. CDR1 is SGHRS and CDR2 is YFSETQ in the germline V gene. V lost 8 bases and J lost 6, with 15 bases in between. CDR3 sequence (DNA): TGCGCCAGTCGGCCCCCGAGGGGCGAGCAGTACTTC. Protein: CASRPPRGEQYF.

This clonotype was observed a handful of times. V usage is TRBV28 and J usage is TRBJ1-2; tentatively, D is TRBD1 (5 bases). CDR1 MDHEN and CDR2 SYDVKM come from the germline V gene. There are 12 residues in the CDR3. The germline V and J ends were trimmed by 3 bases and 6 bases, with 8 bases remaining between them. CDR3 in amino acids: CASSFGGDGYTF. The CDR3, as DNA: TGTGCCAGCAGTTTTGGGGGGGATGGCTACACCTTC.

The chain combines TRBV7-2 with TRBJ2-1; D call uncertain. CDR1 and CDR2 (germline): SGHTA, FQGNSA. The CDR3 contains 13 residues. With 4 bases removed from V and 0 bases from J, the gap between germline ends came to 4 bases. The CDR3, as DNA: TGTGCCAGCAGCTCAAACTCCTACAATGAGCAGTTCTTC. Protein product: CASSSNSYNEQFF. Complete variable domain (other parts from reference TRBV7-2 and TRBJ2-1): GAGVSQSPSNKVTEKGKDVELRCDPISGHTALYWYRQSLGQGLEFLIYFQGNSAPDKSGLPSDRFSAERTGGSVSTLTIQRTQQEDSAVYLCASSSNSYNEQFFGPGTRLTVL.

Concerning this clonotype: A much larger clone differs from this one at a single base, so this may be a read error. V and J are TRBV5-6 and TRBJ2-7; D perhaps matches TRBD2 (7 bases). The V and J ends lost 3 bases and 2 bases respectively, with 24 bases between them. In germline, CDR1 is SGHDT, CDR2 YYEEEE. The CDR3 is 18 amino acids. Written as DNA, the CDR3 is TGTGCCAGCAGCTCGCTTGAGGGGGGGTTAGCGACTACCTACGAGCAGTACTTC. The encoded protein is CASSSLEGGLATTYEQYF. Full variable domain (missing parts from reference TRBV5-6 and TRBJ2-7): DAGVTQSPTHLIKTRGQQVTLRCSPKSGHDTVSWYQQALGQGPQFIFQYYEEEERQRGNFPDRFSGHQFPNYSSELNVNALLLGDSALYLCASSSLEGGLATTYEQYFGPGTRLTVT.

CDR3 in amino acids: CASREEKLFF. The CDR3 coding sequence is TGTGCCAGCAGGGAAGAAAAACTGTTTTTT. This chain links TRBV27 with TRBJ1-4; D uncertain. V lost 6 bases to trimming and J lost 8 bases, with 4 bases between them. This CDR3 has 10 residues. Germline-derived CDR1 and CDR2 are MNHEY and SMNVEV (reference sequence).

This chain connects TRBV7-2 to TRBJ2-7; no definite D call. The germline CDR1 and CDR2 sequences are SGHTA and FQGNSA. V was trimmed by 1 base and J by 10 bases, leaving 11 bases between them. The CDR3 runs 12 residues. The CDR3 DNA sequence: TGTGCCAGCAGCTTAGATAGTTCTAACCAGTACTTC. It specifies CASSLDSSNQYF.

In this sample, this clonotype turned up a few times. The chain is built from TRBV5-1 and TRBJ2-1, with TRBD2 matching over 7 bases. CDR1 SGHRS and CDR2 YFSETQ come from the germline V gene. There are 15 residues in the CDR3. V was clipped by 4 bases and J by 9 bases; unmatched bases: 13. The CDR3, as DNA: TGCGCCAGCAGCCCGCCGGGACTACCCAAGGGTGAGCAGTTCTTC. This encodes CASSPPGLPKGEQFF.

In DNA form, the CDR3 reads TGCGCCAGCAGCTCCTTAGCTGTTGGCGGCGAGCAGTACTTC. Its translation is CASSSLAVGGEQYF. The chain combines TRBV5-1 with TRBJ2-7; D is undetermined. Germline CDR1 is SGHRS and CDR2 is YFSETQ. The ends were cut back, 3 bases at V and 6 bases at J, with 16 bases in the middle. This CDR3 has 14 residues.

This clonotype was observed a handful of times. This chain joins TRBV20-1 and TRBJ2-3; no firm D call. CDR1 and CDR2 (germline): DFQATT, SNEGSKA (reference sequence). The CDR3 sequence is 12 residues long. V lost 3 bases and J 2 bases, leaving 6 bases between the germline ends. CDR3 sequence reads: CSASQPTDTQYF. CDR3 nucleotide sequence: TGCAGTGCTAGCCAACCCACAGATACGCAGTATTTT.

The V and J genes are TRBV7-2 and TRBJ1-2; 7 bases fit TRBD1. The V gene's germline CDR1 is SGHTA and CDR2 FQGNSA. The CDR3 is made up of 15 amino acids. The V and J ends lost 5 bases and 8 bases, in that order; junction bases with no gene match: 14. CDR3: CASSPSTGSYLGYTF. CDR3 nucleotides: TGTGCCAGCAGCCCATCGACAGGGAGTTATCTAGGCTACACCTTC.

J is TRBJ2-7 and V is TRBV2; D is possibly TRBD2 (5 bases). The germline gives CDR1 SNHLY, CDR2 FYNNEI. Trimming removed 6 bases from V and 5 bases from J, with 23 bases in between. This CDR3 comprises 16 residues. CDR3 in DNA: TGTGCCAGCAGAGACGTATTGGAGGAAGTTATGAACGAGCAGTACTTC. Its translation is CASRDVLEEVMNEQYF.